The 8 T cell receptor beta chains below were found in one sample sequenced in a study of T and B cells in COVID-19 patients. Each TRB amplification used about 220-500 ng of genomic DNA from blood. TRB rearrangements were amplified by multiplex PCR with BIOMED2 TRB-A/B primers. TCRdb re-analysed the multiplex PCR reads in MiXCR, keeping a single row per CDR3 protein. The sample has about 8,400 distinct CDR3 sequences, around 25% seen once; the top ten hold 5.5% to 7%. Input material: blood. Source of these receptors: a human donor who had recovered from COVID-19.

There are a few counts of this clonotype. The rearrangement links TRBV24-1 to TRBJ2-3, with D perhaps matching TRBD1 or TRBD2 (6 bases each). The CDR3 has 23 amino acids. V was pared by 0 bases and J by 1 base, with 31 bases between. Germline assignment: CDR1 KGHDR and CDR2 SFDVKD. Written as DNA, the CDR3 is TGTGCCACCAGTGATTTGCCCCGGGGGCCACTAGGACAGTTTGTTTGGGGCACAGATACGCAGTATTTT. It codes for CATSDLPRGPLGQFVWGTDTQYF.

This clonotype is categorized as large. The chain is built from TRBV19 and TRBJ2-2; D not resolved. The V end was cut by 3 bases, the J end by 1 base, with 6 bases between. From germline, CDR1 is LNHDA and CDR2 SQIVND (reference sequence). The CDR3 extends over 14 amino acids. DNA of the CDR3: TGTGCCAGTAGTATGAACCGGAACACCGGGGAGCTGTTTTTT. Protein product: CASSMNRNTGELFF.

The DNA of the CDR3 is TGTGCCAGCAGCTCACAGGGGTCCCCCTACAATGAGCAGTTCTTC. Encoded protein: CASSSQGSPYNEQFF. This chain links TRBV7-9 with TRBJ2-1, with 7 bases lining up with TRBD1. CDR1 SEHNR and CDR2 FQNEAQ come from the germline V gene (reference sequence). This CDR3 region has 15 residues. Trimming took 4 bases from V and 2 from J; bases not matched to a gene: 5.

This clonotype is medium-sized in the sample. The rearrangement uses TRBV5-4 and TRBJ1-2, with 7 bases matching TRBD1. The CDR3 is made up of 13 amino acids. Looked up from germline, CDR1 is SGHNT and CDR2 is YYREEE (reference sequence). Unmatched junction bases numbered 3, after V lost 4 bases and J lost 3 bases. The CDR3: CASSPDRDYGYTF. The CDR3 coding sequence is TGTGCCAGCAGCCCAGACAGGGACTATGGCTACACCTTC.

The chain links TRBV2 to TRBJ2-3; 8 positions agree with TRBD2. CDR3 size: 16 residues. Per the germline V gene, CDR1 is SNHLY and CDR2 is FYNNEI. V shed 6 bases and J 6 bases; nucleotides not matched to a gene: 14. The CDR3 DNA sequence: TGTGCCAGCAGCCCCACCGGGACTAGGGGATGGGATACGCAGTATTTT. It codes for CASSPTGTRGWDTQYF. Filled out from reference TRBV2 and TRBJ2-3, the complete variable domain reads EPEVTQTPSHQVTQMGQEVILRCVPISNHLYFYWYRQILGQKVEFLVSFYNNEISEKSEIFDDQFSVERPDGSNFTLKIRSTKLEDSAMYFCASSPTGTRGWDTQYFGPGTRLTVL.

This clonotype was found many times. In DNA form, the CDR3 reads TGCAGTGCTAGCCCGGGACAGGGAGACGAGCAGTACTTC. It translates to CSASPGQGDEQYF. The chain recombines TRBV20-1 with TRBJ2-7, with TRBD1 matching 9 bases. The CDR3 has 13 amino acids. Germline loops: CDR1 DFQATT, CDR2 SNEGSKA (reference sequence). The V gene end was trimmed by 3 bases and the J gene end by 5 bases; junction bases not matched to a gene: 5.

V and J are TRBV7-2 and TRBJ2-7; TRBD2 agrees at 10 bases. CDR3 length: 16 amino acids. V was clipped by 5 bases and J by 0 bases; unmatched bases: 7. In germline, CDR1 is SGHTA, CDR2 FQGNSA. CDR3 protein: CASSARLAGSSYEQYF. For the CDR3, the DNA is TGTGCCAGCAGCGCACGACTAGCGGGTAGCTCCTACGAGCAGTACTTC.

This clonotype showed up just a few times. The chain links TRBV5-4 to TRBJ1-2; 7 bases are a match to TRBD1. The CDR3 covers 19 residues. Germline CDR1 and CDR2: SGHNT and YYREEE (reference sequence). J gave up 4 bases and V 0 bases, and 18 bases lay outside the gene matches. CDR3 residues: CASSLALGTAGPDIYGYTF. The CDR3, as DNA: TGTGCCAGCAGCTTGGCCTTAGGGACAGCCGGCCCCGATATCTATGGCTACACCTTC.